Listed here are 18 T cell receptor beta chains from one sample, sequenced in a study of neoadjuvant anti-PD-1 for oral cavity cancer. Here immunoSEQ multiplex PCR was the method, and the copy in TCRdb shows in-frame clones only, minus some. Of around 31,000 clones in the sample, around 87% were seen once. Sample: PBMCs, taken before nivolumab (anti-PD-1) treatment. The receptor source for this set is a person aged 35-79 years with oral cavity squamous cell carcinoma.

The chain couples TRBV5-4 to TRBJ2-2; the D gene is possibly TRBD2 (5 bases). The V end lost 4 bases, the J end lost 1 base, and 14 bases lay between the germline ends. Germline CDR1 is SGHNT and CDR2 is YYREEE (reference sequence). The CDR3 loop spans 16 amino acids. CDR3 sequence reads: CASSNGLPRNTGELFF. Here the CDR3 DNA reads TGTGCCAGCAGCAACGGACTCCCTAGGAACACCGGGGAGCTGTTTTTT.

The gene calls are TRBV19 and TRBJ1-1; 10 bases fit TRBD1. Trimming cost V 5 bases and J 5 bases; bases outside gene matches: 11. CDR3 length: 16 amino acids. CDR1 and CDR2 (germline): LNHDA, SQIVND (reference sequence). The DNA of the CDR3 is TGTGCCAGTAGTCCTCGAGACAGGGGGCGAGGGACTGAAGCTTTCTTT. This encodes CASSPRDRGRGTEAFF.

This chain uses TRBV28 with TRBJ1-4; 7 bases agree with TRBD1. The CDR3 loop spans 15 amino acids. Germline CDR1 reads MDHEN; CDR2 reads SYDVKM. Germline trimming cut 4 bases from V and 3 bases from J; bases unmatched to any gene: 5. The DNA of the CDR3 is TGTGCCAGCAGTTCCGGGACAGCGTCTAATGAAAAACTGTTTTTT. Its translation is CASSSGTASNEKLFF.

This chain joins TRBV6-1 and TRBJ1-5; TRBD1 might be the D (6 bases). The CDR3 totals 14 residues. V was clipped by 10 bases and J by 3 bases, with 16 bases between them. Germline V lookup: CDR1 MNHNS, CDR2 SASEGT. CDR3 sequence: CATGGGGLNQPQHF. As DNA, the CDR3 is TGTGCCACCGGGGGCGGGGGCCTCAATCAGCCCCAGCATTTT.

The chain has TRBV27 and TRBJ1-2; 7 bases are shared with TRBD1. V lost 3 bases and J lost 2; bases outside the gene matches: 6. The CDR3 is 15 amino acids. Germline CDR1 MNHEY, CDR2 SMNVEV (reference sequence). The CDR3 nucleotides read TGTGCCAGCAGTTTCCGGCAGGGGGTAAACTATGGCTACACCTTC. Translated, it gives CASSFRQGVNYGYTF.

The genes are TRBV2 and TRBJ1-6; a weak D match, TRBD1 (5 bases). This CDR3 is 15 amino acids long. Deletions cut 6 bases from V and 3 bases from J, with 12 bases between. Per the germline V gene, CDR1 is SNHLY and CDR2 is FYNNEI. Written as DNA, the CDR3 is TGTGCCAGCAGCACATCGACAGTCTATAATTCACCCCTCCACTTT. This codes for CASSTSTVYNSPLHF.

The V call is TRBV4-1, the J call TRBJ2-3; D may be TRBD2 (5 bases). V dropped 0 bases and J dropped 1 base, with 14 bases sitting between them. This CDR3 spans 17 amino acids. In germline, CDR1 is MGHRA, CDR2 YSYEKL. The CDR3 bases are TGCGCCAGCAGCCAAGATACCCCGGGGTTAGGCACAGATACGCAGTATTTT. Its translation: CASSQDTPGLGTDTQYF.

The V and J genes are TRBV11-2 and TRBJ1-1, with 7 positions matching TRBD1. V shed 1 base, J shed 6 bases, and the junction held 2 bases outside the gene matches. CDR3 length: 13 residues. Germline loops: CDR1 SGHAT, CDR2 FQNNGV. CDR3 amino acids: CASSLGQGPEAFF. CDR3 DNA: TGTGCCAGCAGCTTAGGACAGGGCCCTGAAGCTTTCTTT.

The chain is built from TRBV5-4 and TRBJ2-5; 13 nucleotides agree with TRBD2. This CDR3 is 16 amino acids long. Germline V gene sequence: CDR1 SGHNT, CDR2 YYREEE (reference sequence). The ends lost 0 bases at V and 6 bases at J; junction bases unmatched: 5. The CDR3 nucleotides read TGTGCCAGCAGCTTGGGGACTAGCGGGGGTATACAGACCCAGTACTTC. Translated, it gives CASSLGTSGGIQTQYF. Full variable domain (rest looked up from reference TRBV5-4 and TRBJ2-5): ETGVTQSPTHLIKTRGQQVTLRCSSQSGHNTVSWYQQALGQGPQFIFQYYREEENGRGNFPPRFSGLQFPNYSSELNVNALELDDSALYLCASSLGTSGGIQTQYFGPGTRLLVL.

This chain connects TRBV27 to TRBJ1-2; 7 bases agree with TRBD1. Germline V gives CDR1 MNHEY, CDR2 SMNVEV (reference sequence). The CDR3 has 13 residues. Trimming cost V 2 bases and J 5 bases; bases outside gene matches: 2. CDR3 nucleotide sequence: TGTGCCAGCAGTTTAACAGGGGATTATGGCTACACCTTC. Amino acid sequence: CASSLTGDYGYTF.

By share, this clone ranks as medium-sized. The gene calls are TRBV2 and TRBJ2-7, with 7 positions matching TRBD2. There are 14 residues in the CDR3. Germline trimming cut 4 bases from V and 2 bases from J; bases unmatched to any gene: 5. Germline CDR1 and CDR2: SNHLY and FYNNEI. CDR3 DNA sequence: TGTGCCAGCAGTGGGGGGGGAAACCCCTACGAGCAGTACTTC. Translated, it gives CASSGGGNPYEQYF.

For the CDR3, the DNA is TGTGCCAGCAGCTTGTCAACAGTCACTGAAGCTTTCTTT. It encodes CASSLSTVTEAFF. The rearrangement uses TRBV5-4 and TRBJ1-1; D not resolved. Germline V gene sequence: CDR1 SGHNT, CDR2 YYREEE (reference sequence). The CDR3 extends over 13 amino acids. Trimming cost V 1 base and J 4 bases, with 8 bases left between them. The variable domain in full, with the rest retrieved from reference TRBV5-4 and TRBJ1-1, is ETGVTQSPTHLIKTRGQQVTLRCSSQSGHNTVSWYQQALGQGPQFIFQYYREEENGRGNFPPRFSGLQFPNYSSELNVNALELDDSALYLCASSLSTVTEAFFGQGTRLTVV.

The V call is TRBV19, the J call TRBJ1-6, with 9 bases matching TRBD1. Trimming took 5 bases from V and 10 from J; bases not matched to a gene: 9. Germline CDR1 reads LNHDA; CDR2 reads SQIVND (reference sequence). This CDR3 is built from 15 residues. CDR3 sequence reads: CASSGHRGRDSPLHF. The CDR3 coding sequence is TGTGCCAGTAGTGGGCACAGGGGGCGAGACTCACCCCTCCACTTT.

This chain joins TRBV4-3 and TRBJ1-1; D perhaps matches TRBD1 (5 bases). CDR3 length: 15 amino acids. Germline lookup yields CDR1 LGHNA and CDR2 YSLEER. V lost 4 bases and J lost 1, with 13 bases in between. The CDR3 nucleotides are TGCGCCAGCAGCCTAATGACAGCGGGGAACACTGAAGCTTTCTTT. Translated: CASSLMTAGNTEAFF.

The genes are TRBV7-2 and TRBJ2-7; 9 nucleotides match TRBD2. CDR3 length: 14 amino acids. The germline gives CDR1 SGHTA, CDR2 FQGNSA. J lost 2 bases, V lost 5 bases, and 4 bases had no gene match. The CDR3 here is CASSPLAGPYEQYF. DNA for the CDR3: TGTGCCAGCAGCCCCCTAGCGGGGCCCTACGAGCAGTACTTC.

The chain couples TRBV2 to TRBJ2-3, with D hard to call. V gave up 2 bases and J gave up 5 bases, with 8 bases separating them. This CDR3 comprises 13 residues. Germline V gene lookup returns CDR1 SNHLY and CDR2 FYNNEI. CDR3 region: CASSEIRLDTQYF. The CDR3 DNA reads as TGTGCCAGCAGTGAAATCCGACTAGATACGCAGTATTTT.

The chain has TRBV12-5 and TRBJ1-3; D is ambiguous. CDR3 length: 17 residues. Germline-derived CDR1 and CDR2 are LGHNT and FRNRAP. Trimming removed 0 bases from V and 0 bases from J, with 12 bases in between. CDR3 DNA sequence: TGTGCTAGTGGTTTGGTACAGCGGGTAAACTCTGGAAACACCATATATTTT. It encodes CASGLVQRVNSGNTIYF. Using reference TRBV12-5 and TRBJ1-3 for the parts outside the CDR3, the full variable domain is DARVTQTPRHKVTEMGQEVTMRCQPILGHNTVFWYRQTMMQGLELLAYFRNRAPLDDSGMPKDRFSAEMPDATLATLKIQPSEPRDSAVYFCASGLVQRVNSGNTIYFGEGSWLTVV.

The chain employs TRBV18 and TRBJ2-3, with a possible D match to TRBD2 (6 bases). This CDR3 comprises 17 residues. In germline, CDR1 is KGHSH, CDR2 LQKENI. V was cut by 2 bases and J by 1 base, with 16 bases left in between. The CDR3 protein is CASSPGGLLFGTDTQYF. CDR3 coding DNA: TGTGCCAGCTCACCAGGGGGACTCCTCTTCGGCACAGATACGCAGTATTTT.